These 4 T cell receptor beta chains share one sample of origin, sequenced in a study of glioma-infiltrating T cells. Amplification of TCR alpha and beta CDR3 regions from RNA used iRepertoire nested multiplex PCR. TCRdb re-analysed the multiplex PCR reads in MiXCR, keeping a single row per CDR3 protein. Among about 380,000 distinct CDR3 sequences, around 45% were seen once, and the ten largest hold more than 10%. Sequencing was done on a sample of glioma tissue, nonneoplastic brain tissue, or PBMCs (not recorded which). These receptors were obtained from a human donor with low-grade glioma or glioblastoma, undergoing nonglioma brain surgery, or in good health (not recorded which).

This clonotype turned up a few times. The chain links TRBV7-2 to TRBJ1-1, with TRBD1 as a possible D gene (6 bases). The CDR3 runs to 14 residues. The V gene's germline CDR1 is SGHTA and CDR2 FQGNSA. Trimming removed 5 bases from V and 11 bases from J, with 21 bases in between. The CDR3 reads CASSPGTFQSMAFF. In nucleotides, the CDR3 is TGTGCCAGCAGCCCGGGGACATTCCAAAGTATGGCTTTCTTT.

V usage is TRBV19 and J usage is TRBJ2-1, with 8 bases fitting TRBD1. V was clipped by 0 bases and J by 7 bases; unmatched bases: 8. Per germline, CDR1 LNHDA and CDR2 SQIVND (reference sequence). The CDR3 spans 16 residues. The CDR3 DNA reads as TGTGCCAGTAGTATAGACCAAGCGACAGGGGTGAATGAGCAGTTCTTC. Its protein is CASSIDQATGVNEQFF.

The J gene is TRBJ2-3, the V gene TRBV6-5, with D possibly matching TRBD2 (6 bases). This CDR3 comprises 17 residues. V lost 5 bases and J lost 6, with 24 bases in between. Germline CDR1 and CDR2: MNHEY and SVGAGI. CDR3 loop: CASSPPVSGPQKDTQYF. For the CDR3, the DNA is TGTGCCAGCAGTCCACCCGTAAGCGGGCCACAGAAGGATACGCAGTATTTT.

As for this clonotype: With a much larger clone just one base away, this may be a read error. The chain links TRBV2 to TRBJ2-1, with 7 bases lining up with TRBD2. Germline V gene sequence: CDR1 SNHLY, CDR2 FYNNEI. Unmatched junction bases numbered 3, after V lost 6 bases and J lost 7 bases. CDR3 length: 12 residues. The CDR3 protein is CASRDGGNEQFF. In DNA, the CDR3 is TGTGCCAGCAGGGACGGGGGGAATGAGCAGTTCTTC.